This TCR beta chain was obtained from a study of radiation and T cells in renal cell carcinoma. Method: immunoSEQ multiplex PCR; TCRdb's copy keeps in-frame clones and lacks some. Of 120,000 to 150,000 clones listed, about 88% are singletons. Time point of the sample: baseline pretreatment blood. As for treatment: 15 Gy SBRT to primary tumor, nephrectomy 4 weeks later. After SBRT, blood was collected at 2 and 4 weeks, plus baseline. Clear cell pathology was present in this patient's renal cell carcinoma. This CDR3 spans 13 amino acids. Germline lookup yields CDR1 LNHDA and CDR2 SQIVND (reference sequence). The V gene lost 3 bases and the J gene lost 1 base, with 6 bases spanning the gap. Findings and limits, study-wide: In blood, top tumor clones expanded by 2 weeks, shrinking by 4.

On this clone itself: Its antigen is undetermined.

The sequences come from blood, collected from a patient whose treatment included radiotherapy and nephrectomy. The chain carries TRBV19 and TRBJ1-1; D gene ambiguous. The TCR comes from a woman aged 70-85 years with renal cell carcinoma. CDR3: CASSMMWNTEAFF. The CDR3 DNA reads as TGTGCCAGTAGTATGATGTGGAACACTGAAGCTTTCTTT.